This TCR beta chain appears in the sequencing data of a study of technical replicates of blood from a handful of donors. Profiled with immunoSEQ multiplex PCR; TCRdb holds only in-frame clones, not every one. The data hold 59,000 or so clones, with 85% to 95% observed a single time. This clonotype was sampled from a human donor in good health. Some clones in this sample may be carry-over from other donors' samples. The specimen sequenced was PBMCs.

In nucleotides, the CDR3 is TGTGCCAGCAGCACTTTGACAGGAGAAAAAAACATTCAGTACTTC. Protein sequence: CASSTLTGEKNIQYF. This chain links TRBV11-2 with TRBJ2-4; the D gene is possibly TRBD1 (6 bases). Germline V gene lookup returns CDR1 SGHAT and CDR2 FQNNGV. The germline V and J ends were trimmed by 5 bases and 4 bases, with 15 bases remaining between them. The CDR3 runs 15 residues.